This is a list of T cell receptor beta chains from one sample in a study of cytomegalovirus exposure and HLA in healthy donors. Assay used: immunoSEQ multiplex PCR; TCRdb lists only in-frame clones, some missing. The sample has approximately 150,000 clones, about 90% seen once; the top ten hold roughly 3%. The sequenced sample was PBMCs. The receptors derive from a woman under 30 in good health and CMV-seropositive. Both conserved end residues are part of each CDR3. The D gene is left open where the match is weak. The size field is filled for only some rows; it gives once, few, many or a size class.

V: TRBV27
J: TRBJ2-7
D: TRBD2
size: NA
DNA: TGTGCCAGCAGTTTCCGCCGTATGGCGGGAGGAACCTACGAGCAGTACTTC
CDR3: CASSFRRMAGGTYEQYF

V: TRBV5-1
J: TRBJ1-2
D: TRBD1
size: NA
DNA: TGCGCCAGCAGCTCGGGACAGGGGGTTCATGGCTACACCTTC
CDR3: CASSSGQGVHGYTF

V: TRBV7-9
J: TRBJ2-7
D: NA
size: NA
DNA: TGTGCCAGCAGCTCGGTTGGGACTTACTCCTACGAGCAGTACTTC
CDR3: CASSSVGTYSYEQYF

V: TRBV28
J: TRBJ2-2
D: TRBD2
size: NA
DNA: TGTGCCAGCAGTCTCGGGACTAGCGGGAGTGTCGGGGAGCTGTTTTTT
CDR3: CASSLGTSGSVGELFF

V: TRBV5-1
J: TRBJ1-2
D: NA
size: NA
DNA: TGCGCCAGCAGCTTGCGTCAGGGGTGGGATGGCTACACCTTC
CDR3: CASSLRQGWDGYTF

V: TRBV9
J: TRBJ2-1
D: TRBD2
size: once
DNA: TGTGCCAGCAGTGACCTCGGACTAGCGGACTACAATGAGCAGTTCTTC
CDR3: CASSDLGLADYNEQFF

V: TRBV9
J: TRBJ2-1
D: TRBD2
size: NA
DNA: TGTGCCAGCAGCGAGGGGACTAGCGGGAGTAAAAATGAGCAGTTCTTC
CDR3: CASSEGTSGSKNEQFF

V: TRBV7-2
J: TRBJ2-5
D: NA
size: once
DNA: TGTGCCAGCAGCTTGACTAGTTTGGAGACCCAGTACTTC
CDR3: CASSLTSLETQYF

V: TRBV5-1
J: TRBJ2-7
D: TRBD2
size: NA
DNA: TGCGCCAGCAGCCAAAGCGGGGGAAGCTCCTACGAGCAGTACTTC
CDR3: CASSQSGGSSYEQYF

V: TRBV5-4
J: TRBJ2-7
D: TRBD2
size: NA
DNA: TGTGCCAGCAGCTCAATAGACGGGACTAGCGGGGGGCTGACTATGGACGAGCAGTACTTC
CDR3: CASSSIDGTSGGLTMDEQYF

V: TRBV5-6
J: TRBJ1-2
D: TRBD1
size: NA
DNA: TGTGCCAGCAGCGAATTCTTAGGGCAGGGGGAAGTAGGGCACTATGGCTACACCTTC
CDR3: CASSEFLGQGEVGHYGYTF

V: TRBV7-9
J: TRBJ2-7
D: TRBD2
size: NA
DNA: TGTGCCAGCAGTTCTCCTCGGGGGGGGCTCACCTACGAGCAGTACTTC
CDR3: CASSSPRGGLTYEQYF

V: TRBV10-3
J: TRBJ2-7
D: NA
size: NA
DNA: TGTGCCATCAGGGACAGCTCCTACGAGCAGTACTTC
CDR3: CAIRDSSYEQYF

V: TRBV6-5
J: TRBJ2-7
D: NA
size: NA
DNA: TGTGCCAGCAGTTCGGGACATACCTACGAGCAGTACTTC
CDR3: CASSSGHTYEQYF

V: TRBV28
J: TRBJ2-5
D: TRBD1
size: once
DNA: TGTGCCAGCAGTTTGGATTTTCAGGGACAGGGGGAGACCCAGTACTTC
CDR3: CASSLDFQGQGETQYF

V: TRBV7-6
J: TRBJ2-5
D: TRBD2
size: once
DNA: TGTGCCAGCAGCTTAGTGGCTAGCGGGGAAGAGACCCAGTACTTC
CDR3: CASSLVASGEETQYF

V: TRBV2
J: TRBJ2-7
D: TRBD1
size: NA
DNA: TGTGCCAGCAGTGGTGACTCCGGGACAGGGACCGAGCAGTACTTC
CDR3: CASSGDSGTGTEQYF

V: TRBV11-2
J: TRBJ1-1
D: TRBD1
size: NA
DNA: TGTGCCAGCAGCTTAGATCCAGGGGGCGAGGGTGAAGCTTTCTTT
CDR3: CASSLDPGGEGEAFF

V: TRBV9
J: TRBJ2-3
D: TRBD2
size: once
DNA: TGTGCCAGCAGCACCGGGACTAGCGAGCAGTATTTT
CDR3: CASSTGTSEQYF

V: TRBV1
J: TRBJ1-1
D: NA
size: NA
DNA: TGCACCAGCAGCCAACCTTCCGGGGGGCGGAACATGAACACTGAAGCTTTCTTT
CDR3: CTSSQPSGGRNMNTEAFF

V: TRBV30
J: TRBJ2-7
D: NA
size: NA
DNA: TGTGCCTACCTCCGTCGCGACAGGACGTACGAGCAGTACTTC
CDR3: CAYLRRDRTYEQYF

V: TRBV5-1
J: TRBJ2-2
D: NA
size: NA
DNA: TGCGCCAGCAGCTTGGTGGGACAACCTACCGGGGAGCTGTTTTTT
CDR3: CASSLVGQPTGELFF

V: TRBV27
J: TRBJ2-2
D: TRBD1
size: NA
DNA: TGTGCCAGCAGTTTATGGGGACAGGGTACCGGGGAGCTGTTTTTT
CDR3: CASSLWGQGTGELFF

V: TRBV28
J: TRBJ2-7
D: TRBD2
size: NA
DNA: TGTGCCATATTGACTAGCAGATACGAGCAGTACTTC
CDR3: CAILTSRYEQYF

V: TRBV6-5
J: TRBJ1-1
D: NA
size: NA
DNA: TGTGCCAGCAGTTTCTTCGGGGTAAGAACTGAAGCTTTCTTT
CDR3: CASSFFGVRTEAFF